This TCR beta chain was retrieved from a study of beta chain features in type 1 diabetes. Whole-study findings and limits: Sampled from patients, naive, central memory and Treg TCRB repertoires appeared more similar than those sampled from healthy donors. VDJ junctions from type 1 diabetes patients carried fewer insertions and larger deletions. In every one of the four CD4+ subsets, TCRB CDR3s were moderately but significantly shorter in Type 1 diabetes patients.

For this clone: The antigen remains unidentified.

The CDR3 is made up of 15 amino acids. V lost 3 bases and J lost 5, with 14 bases in between. Germline V gene data show CDR1 as GTSNPN and CDR2 as SVGIG (reference sequence). All of the isolated RNA was reverse transcribed, so expressed TCRB transcripts were sequenced. Sequencing was performed with immunoSEQ multiplex PCR; in TCRdb, only in-frame clones are kept and a portion is missing. The sample lists more than 120,000 clones; approximately 13% were seen once. V is TRBV30 and J is TRBJ1-6; TRBD1 might be the D (6 bases). This receptor was taken from a man aged 18 to 29 with type 1 diabetes. The material sequenced was central memory CD4+ T cells from blood. The CDR3 region is CAWSHSDRDNSPLHF. DNA of the CDR3: TGTGCCTGGAGCCACTCGGACAGAGATAATTCACCCCTCCACTTT.